This passage covers 6 T cell receptor beta chains from one sample sequenced in a study of shared clonotypes between healthy human individuals. The assay was immunoSEQ multiplex PCR, and TCRdb's table has in-frame clones only and misses some. Among roughly 2 million clones listed, about 95% were seen once. Positively selected for CCR7, the CD45RO-negative cells used as naive CD8 cells excluded terminally differentiated effector memory CD45RA+ cells. The source material was naive CD8+ T cells sorted from blood. These receptors were taken from a man younger than 35 in good health.

The chain employs TRBV27 and TRBJ2-7, with 7 bases fitting TRBD1. Germline-derived CDR1 and CDR2 are MNHEY and SMNVEV (reference sequence). CDR3 size: 16 residues. The junction had 15 bases not matched to a gene; V was cut back by 5 bases and J by 5 bases. The CDR3 sequence: CASSPPRGYRMHEQYF. Written as DNA, the CDR3 is TGTGCCAGCAGTCCCCCCAGGGGGTATCGAATGCACGAGCAGTACTTC.

V is TRBV6-1 and J is TRBJ2-7; D is unresolved. Trimming shortened V by 7 bases and J by 3 bases, and 13 bases separated the two germline ends. CDR1 and CDR2 (germline): MNHNS, SASEGT. The CDR3 sequence is 13 residues long. The DNA for the CDR3 is TGTGCCAGCAAAACGGCGATGGACTACGAGCAGTACTTC. This gives the protein CASKTAMDYEQYF.

This clone has a handful of counts. The V call is TRBV6-6, the J call TRBJ1-3; D might be TRBD1 (5 bases). The germline gives CDR1 MNHNY, CDR2 SVGAGI (reference sequence). The CDR3 totals 15 residues. V gave up 7 bases and J gave up 0 bases, with 13 bases separating them. CDR3 region: CASTQGLASGNTIYF. In DNA, the CDR3 is TGTGCCAGCACCCAGGGTTTAGCCTCTGGAAACACCATATATTTT.

This chain connects TRBV5-1 to TRBJ2-1; either TRBD1 or TRBD2 may supply D (5 bases each). V lost 4 bases and J 0 bases, leaving 20 bases between the germline ends. Looked up from germline, CDR1 is SGHRS and CDR2 is YFSETQ. The CDR3 is made up of 18 amino acids. CDR3 loop: CASSASTGGPSSYNEQFF. For the CDR3, the DNA is TGCGCCAGCAGCGCAAGTACAGGAGGCCCCAGCTCCTACAATGAGCAGTTCTTC.

J is TRBJ1-4 and V is TRBV5-6; 10 bases fit TRBD1. The CDR3 spans 16 residues. Germline assignment: CDR1 SGHDT and CDR2 YYEEEE. V was clipped by 3 bases and J by 8 bases; unmatched bases: 10. In nucleotides, the CDR3 is TGTGCCAGCAGCTGGTGGGCCGACAGGGGGCGGGAAAAACTGTTTTTT. Translation: CASSWWADRGREKLFF.

A single count supports this clone. The chain uses TRBV19 and TRBJ1-1; D ambiguous. CDR3 length equals 13 residues. Germline values: CDR1 LNHDA, CDR2 SQIVND (reference sequence). Between the trimmed V and J ends, which lost 7 bases and 2 bases, there was a span of 11 bases. The CDR3 reads CASNYQPNTEAFF. For the CDR3, the DNA is TGTGCCAGTAATTACCAGCCCAACACTGAAGCTTTCTTT. The entire variable domain, with the rest obtained from reference TRBV19 and TRBJ1-1, is as follows: DGGITQSPKYLFRKEGQNVTLSCEQNLNHDAMYWYRQDPGQGLRLIYYSQIVNDFQKGDIAEGYSVSREKKESFPLTVTSAQKNPTAFYLCASNYQPNTEAFFGQGTRLTVV.